This T cell receptor (beta chain) was identified in a study of PD-1 blockade in classical Hodgkin lymphoma. Study overall: Nivolumab dosing for patients was 3 mg/kg, administered intravenously every 2 weeks.

Time point: cycle 4 day 1 (C4D1), after more than five weeks of nivolumab. There was relapse after autologous stem cell transplantation in every patient, and there was variation in brentuximab vedotin exposure. Thawed PBMCs underwent magnetic negative selection to yield purified CD4+ T cells. Profiling relied on immunoSEQ multiplex PCR, and the TCRdb table lists in-frame clones only, not all of them. This sample has approximately 18,000 clones; just under 80% occur once, and the top ten carry about 1.9%. A remark on this clone: Its antigen remains unknown.

Regarding the study as a whole: Only CD4+ TCR diversity, not CD8+, had risen significantly by C4D1.

The receptor was isolated from a human donor with classical Hodgkin lymphoma. The sequenced sample was CD4+ T cells from blood, obtained before the fourth cycle of nivolumab.

The CDR3 reads CASSLEGASGTSSYNEQFF. Here the CDR3 DNA reads TGCGCCAGCAGCTTGGAAGGGGCTAGCGGGACCAGCTCCTACAATGAGCAGTTCTTC. The chain combines TRBV5-1 with TRBJ2-1; 9 bases fit TRBD2. Germline V lookup: CDR1 SGHRS, CDR2 YFSETQ. CDR3 length: 19 residues. Trimming cost V 0 bases and J 0 bases; bases outside gene matches: 10.